The present TCR beta chain was sequenced within a study of T cells after yellow fever vaccination. Study-level findings and limits: Post-booster samples contained most primary-vaccination clones (approximately 96% CD4, almost 90% CD8).

Trimming took 2 bases from V and 5 from J, leaving 13 bases between them. The CDR3 has 14 residues. The germline CDR1 and CDR2 sequences are SGHRS and YFSETQ. This clonotype was picked up many times. Its cognate antigen is unknown. Conversion of TCR transcripts into cDNA relied on 5'RACE template switching, which added a universal primer site and UMIs. MiXCR, applied by TCRdb to the 5' RACE reads, yields one record per CDR3 protein. The table lists approximately 510,000 distinct CDR3 sequences, 21% of them singletons. This chain connects TRBV5-1 to TRBJ1-1, with D possibly TRBD1 on 6 matching bases. This TCR was recovered from a man younger than 35 who received the YFV17D yellow fever vaccine. The input for sequencing was PBMCs, taken 21 days after the first yellow fever vaccination. For the CDR3, the DNA is TGCGCCAGCAGCTTACAGGGCTATCGGACTGAAGCTTTCTTT. Translation gives CASSLQGYRTEAFF. The entire variable domain, with the rest obtained from reference TRBV5-1 and TRBJ1-1, is as follows: KAGVTQTPRYLIKTRGQQVTLSCSPISGHRSVSWYQQTPGQGLQFLFEYFSETQRNKGNFPGRFSGRQFSNSRSEMNVSTLELGDSALYLCASSLQGYRTEAFFGQGTRLTVV.